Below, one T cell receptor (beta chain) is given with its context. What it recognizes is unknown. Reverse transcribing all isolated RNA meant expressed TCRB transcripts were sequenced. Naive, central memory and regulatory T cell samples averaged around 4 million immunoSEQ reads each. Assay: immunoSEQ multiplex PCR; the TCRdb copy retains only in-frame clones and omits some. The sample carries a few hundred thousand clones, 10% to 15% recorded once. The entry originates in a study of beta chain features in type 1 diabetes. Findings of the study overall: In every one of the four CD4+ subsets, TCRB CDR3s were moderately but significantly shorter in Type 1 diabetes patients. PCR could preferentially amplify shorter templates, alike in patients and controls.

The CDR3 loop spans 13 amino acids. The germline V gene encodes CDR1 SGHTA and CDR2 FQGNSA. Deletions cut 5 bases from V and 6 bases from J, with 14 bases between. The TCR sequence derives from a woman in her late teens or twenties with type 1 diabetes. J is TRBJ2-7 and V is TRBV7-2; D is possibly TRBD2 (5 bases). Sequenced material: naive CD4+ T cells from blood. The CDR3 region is CASSNPGRSEQYF. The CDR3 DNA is TGTGCCAGCAGCAACCCGGGGAGAAGCGAGCAGTACTTC.